The entry that follows covers one TCR beta chain sequence. The antigen remains unidentified. The record originates from a study of cytomegalovirus exposure and HLA in healthy donors. Whole-study results and caveats: Cytomegalovirus-associated TCR beta chains were listed, numbering roughly 150.

The PCR ran on 60 Vbeta and 13 Jbeta primers. Some clones are missing from TCRdb's copy, which holds only in-frame ones; the method was immunoSEQ multiplex PCR. This sample has 85,000 to 95,000 clones, with 60% to 80% found just once. This CDR3 region has 14 residues. CDR1 and CDR2 from the germline V gene are GTSNPN and SVGIG (reference sequence). Trimming removed 2 bases from V and 4 bases from J, with 11 bases in between. Specimen: PBMCs. This sequence joins TRBV30 and TRBJ2-2, with D perhaps matching TRBD2 (6 bases). This clonotype was sampled from a woman in her twenties or thirties in good health and CMV-seronegative. In nucleotides, the CDR3 is TGTGCCTGGAGTTACGGGAGCGGCACCGGGGAGCTGTTTTTT. It translates to CAWSYGSGTGELFF.